These 8 T cell receptor beta chains share one sample of origin, sequenced in a study of T cell responses to AZD1222 COVID-19 vaccine. The protocol was immunoSEQ multiplex PCR, while the TCRdb copy is restricted to in-frame clones and leaves out a portion. The profile covers about 170,000 clones, with more than 80% appearing a single time and about 6.9% taken by the ten largest. The source was peripheral blood, collected on day 0 of AZD1222 vaccination. The receptor source for this set is an adult in good health.

This chain joins TRBV5-1 and TRBJ1-2, with 7 bases that match TRBD1. The CDR3 length is 19 residues. Germline V CDR1 and CDR2: SGHRS, YFSETQ. J gave up 4 bases and V 4 bases, and 22 bases lay outside the gene matches. CDR3 loop: CASSQETSGASGQIYGYTF. The CDR3 DNA sequence: TGCGCCAGCAGCCAAGAAACATCGGGAGCATCGGGACAGATCTATGGCTACACCTTC.

This clone was observed once. V and J are TRBV19 and TRBJ1-1; D might be TRBD1 (6 bases). Germline V gene lookup returns CDR1 LNHDA and CDR2 SQIVND (reference sequence). V lost 11 bases, J lost 7 bases, and 20 bases lay in between. The CDR3 contains 13 residues. The CDR3 sequence is CAVKTQGSGEAFF. The CDR3 DNA reads as TGTGCCGTTAAGACACAGGGCTCCGGTGAAGCTTTCTTT.

J is TRBJ1-2 and V is TRBV3-1 (or the pseudogene TRBV3-2); TRBD1 matches at 7 bases. The CDR3 extends over 12 amino acids. Germline lookup yields CDR1 LGHDT and CDR2 YNNKEL (reference sequence). After removal of 6 bases from V and 5 bases from J, the junction contained 3 bases not matched to a gene. This CDR3 is CASRTGMYGYTF. The CDR3, as DNA: TGTGCCAGCAGGACAGGGATGTATGGCTACACCTTC.

The V gene is TRBV5-1, the J gene TRBJ2-5; D call uncertain. V gave up 0 bases and J gave up 2 bases, with 11 bases separating them. The CDR3 totals 15 residues. Looked up from germline, CDR1 is SGHRS and CDR2 is YFSETQ. Written as DNA, the CDR3 is TGCGCCAGCAGCTTGGCCCAGCAGAGACAAGAGACCCAGTACTTC. This gives the protein CASSLAQQRQETQYF.

V is TRBV6-1 and J is TRBJ1-6; no firm D call. This CDR3 contains 16 residues. V lost 3 bases and J lost 10, with 19 bases in between. In germline, CDR1 is MNHNS, CDR2 SASEGT. The CDR3 region is CASSELGSGGRSPLHF. The CDR3 DNA reads TGTGCCAGCAGTGAGCTCGGCAGCGGAGGGCGATCACCCCTCCACTTT.

In DNA form, the CDR3 reads TGTGCCATCAGTGAGGGCCGCTCGAGGTATGGCTACACCTTC. It encodes CAISEGRSRYGYTF. This chain joins TRBV10-3 and TRBJ1-2; D unclear. Between the trimmed V and J ends, which lost 2 bases and 5 bases, there was a span of 12 bases. The CDR3 totals 14 residues. Per the germline V gene, CDR1 is ENHRY and CDR2 is SYGVKD.

The chain carries TRBV4-2 and TRBJ2-7; TRBD1 agrees at 9 bases. CDR1 LGHNA and CDR2 YNFKEQ come from the germline V gene. The CDR3 covers 15 residues. V gave up 4 bases and J gave up 2 bases; unmatched junction bases: 6. Written as DNA, the CDR3 is TGTGCCAGCAGCCCACTAGGGACAGGGCCCTACGAGCAGTACTTC. Protein: CASSPLGTGPYEQYF.

In DNA form, the CDR3 reads TGTGCCAGCAGCGTAGAAGCAACTAATGAAAAACTGTTTTTT. It specifies CASSVEATNEKLFF. This chain joins TRBV9 and TRBJ1-4; D is unclear. The germline gives CDR1 SGDLS, CDR2 YYNGEE. This CDR3 spans 14 amino acids. V gave up 0 bases and J gave up 0 bases, with 3 bases separating them. Filled out from reference TRBV9 and TRBJ1-4, the complete variable domain reads DSGVTQTPKHLITATGQRVTLRCSPRSGDLSVYWYQQSLDQGLQFLIQYYNGEERAKGNILERFSAQQFPDLHSELNLSSLELGDSALYFCASSVEATNEKLFFGSGTQLSVL.